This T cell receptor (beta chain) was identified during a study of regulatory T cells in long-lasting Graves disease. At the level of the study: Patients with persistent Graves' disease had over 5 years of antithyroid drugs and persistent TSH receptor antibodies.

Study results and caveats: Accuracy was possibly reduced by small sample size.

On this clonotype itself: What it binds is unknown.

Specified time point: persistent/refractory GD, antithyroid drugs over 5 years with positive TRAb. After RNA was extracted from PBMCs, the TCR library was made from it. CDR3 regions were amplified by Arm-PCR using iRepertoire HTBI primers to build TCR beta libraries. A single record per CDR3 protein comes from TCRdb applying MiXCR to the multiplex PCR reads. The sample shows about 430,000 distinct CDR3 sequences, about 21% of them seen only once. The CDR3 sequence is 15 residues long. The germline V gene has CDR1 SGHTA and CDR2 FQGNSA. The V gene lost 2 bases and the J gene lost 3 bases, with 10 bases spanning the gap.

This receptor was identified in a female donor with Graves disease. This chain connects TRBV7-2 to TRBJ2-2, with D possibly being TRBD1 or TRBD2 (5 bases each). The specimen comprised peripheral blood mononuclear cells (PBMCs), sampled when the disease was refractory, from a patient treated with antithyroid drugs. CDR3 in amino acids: CASSLTGPHTGELFF. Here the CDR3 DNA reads TGTGCCAGCAGCTTAACGGGGCCCCACACCGGGGAGCTGTTTTTT.